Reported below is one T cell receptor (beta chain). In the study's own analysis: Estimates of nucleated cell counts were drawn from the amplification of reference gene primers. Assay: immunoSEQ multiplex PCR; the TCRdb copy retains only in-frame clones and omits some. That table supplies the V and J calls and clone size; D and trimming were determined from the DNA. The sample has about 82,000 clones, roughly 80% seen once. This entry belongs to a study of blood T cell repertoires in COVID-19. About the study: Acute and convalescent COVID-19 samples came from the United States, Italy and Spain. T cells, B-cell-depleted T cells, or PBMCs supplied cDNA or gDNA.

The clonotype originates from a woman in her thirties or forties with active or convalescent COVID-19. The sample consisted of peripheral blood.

CDR3 DNA: TGTGCCAGCAGCTCGGGACATACGGGAAATCCTGACGAGCAGTACTTC. This codes for CASSSGHTGNPDEQYF. The V gene is TRBV5-5, the J gene TRBJ2-7; maybe TRBD1 (6 bases). Germline values: CDR1 SGHKS, CDR2 YYEKEE (reference sequence). V shed 3 bases and J shed 5 bases, with 21 bases lying between them. The CDR3 runs to 16 residues. Using reference TRBV5-5 and TRBJ2-7 for the parts outside the CDR3, the full variable domain is DAGVTQSPTHLIKTRGQQVTLRCSPISGHKSVSWYQQVLGQGPQFIFQYYEKEERGRGNFPDRFSARQFPNYSSELNVNALLLGDSALYLCASSSGHTGNPDEQYFGPGTRLTVT.